The next 8 T cell receptor beta chains were all read from a single sample in a study of blood T cells in healthy people across ages (dated by TCRdb to between 2015 and 2017). Library generation was performed with 5' RACE. The sequencing machine was an Illumina HiSeq 2500. A second roughly 6 to 11 cycle PCR used a sample-barcoded 5' primer and a J-beta primer mix. TCRdb passed the public sequencing reads through fastp at Q25 and MiXCR, retaining productive beta sequences. Each entry merges the rows of one CDR3 protein and shows their most common DNA and genes. This sample comprises about 1.4 million distinct CDR3 sequences, 59% of them detected only once. Of the sample, 5.5% to 8% falls within the top ten clones. Specimen: blood. Source of these receptors: a man aged 18 to 29 in good health.

This clonotype was seen more than once but under ten times. The chain joins TRBV7-2 to TRBJ2-5, with a weak D call TRBD1 (6 bases). Germline CDR1 SGHTA, CDR2 FQGNSA. The CDR3 extends over 14 amino acids. Between the trimmed V and J ends, which lost 5 bases and 5 bases, there was a span of 15 bases. The CDR3 region is CASSIHTGWETQYF. For the CDR3, the DNA is TGTGCCAGCAGCATACACACAGGGTGGGAGACCCAGTACTTC.

In its sample, this clonotype was seen once. The V call is TRBV9, the J call TRBJ2-5; 8 bases are a match to TRBD2. The DNA end is more similar to TRBJ2-7, so the J call may be wrong. This CDR3 has 14 amino acids. Germline lookup yields CDR1 SGDLS and CDR2 YYNGEE. The CDR3 is CASSFRGLDYEQYF. For the CDR3, the DNA is TGTGCCAGCAGCTTCCGGGGACTAGACTACGAGCAGTACTTC.

The chain has TRBV4-1 and TRBJ1-2, with D possibly being TRBD1 (5 bases). CDR1 and CDR2 (germline): MGHRA, YSYEKL. V lost 8 bases and J 4 bases, leaving 17 bases between the germline ends. The CDR3 has 14 amino acids. Here the CDR3 DNA reads TGCGCCAGCCTGGGACTCAGTCCTACCTATGGCTACACCTTC. This sequence encodes CASLGLSPTYGYTF.

This clonotype came up a few times. CDR3 nucleotide sequence: TGCGCCAGCAGCCGAATCAGGGGGAATGAGCAGTTCTTC. This codes for CASSRIRGNEQFF. J is TRBJ2-1 and V is TRBV4-3; 7 bases line up with TRBD1. The CDR3 is 13 amino acids. CDR1 is LGHNA and CDR2 is YSLEER in the germline V gene. V lost 4 bases and J lost 7; bases outside the gene matches: 4.

This clonotype was counted a few times. This chain uses TRBV7-2 with TRBJ2-5; no clear D. The CDR3 covers 12 residues. CDR1 and CDR2 (germline): SGHTA, FQGNSA. Trimming shortened V by 4 bases and J by 1 base, and 4 bases separated the two germline ends. CDR3: CASSWTQETQYF. In DNA form, the CDR3 reads TGTGCCAGCAGCTGGACCCAAGAGACCCAGTACTTC.

This chain uses TRBV27 with TRBJ2-5, with 7 bases identical to TRBD1. With 5 bases clipped from V and 6 bases from J, the junction kept 12 bases outside the gene matches. CDR3 length equals 15 residues. The germline V gene encodes CDR1 MNHEY and CDR2 SMNVEV (reference sequence). CDR3 amino acids: CASSRFNRGEQTQYF. CDR3 nucleotide sequence: TGTGCCAGCAGTAGATTTAACAGGGGAGAACAGACCCAGTACTTC.

V gene TRBV14 combines with J gene TRBJ1-4; D gene ambiguous. Deletions cut 4 bases from V and 11 bases from J, with 11 bases between. The CDR3 is 12 residues long. Germline CDR1 reads SGHDN; CDR2 reads FVKESK. CDR3 nucleotides: TGTGCCAGCAGCCCCGTCAAATCCAAACTGTTTTTT. Translated: CASSPVKSKLFF.

This rearrangement joins TRBV29-1 to TRBJ2-1, with D perhaps assigned TRBD1 or TRBD2 (5 bases each). The CDR3 contains 13 residues. The germline V gene has CDR1 SQVTM and CDR2 ANQGSEA. V lost 7 bases and J 6 bases, leaving 16 bases between the germline ends. Here the CDR3 reads CSETRTDSNEQFF. The DNA for the CDR3 is TGCAGCGAAACTAGGACCGACAGCAATGAGCAGTTCTTC.